Sequencing of this T cell receptor beta chain was carried out in a study of blood T cell repertoires in COVID-19. For the study at large: T cells, B-cell-depleted T cells, or PBMCs provided the cDNA or gDNA that served as material.

V shed 4 bases and J shed 3 bases, with 11 bases lying between them. The CDR3 length is 14 residues. The germline CDR1 and CDR2 sequences are SGDLS and YYNGEE. TCRdb keeps only in-frame clones here, not all; method: immunoSEQ multiplex PCR. The data hold roughly 260,000 clones, with over 80% observed a single time. The chain combines TRBV9 with TRBJ1-5; the D gene is possibly TRBD1 (6 bases). The TCR comes from a woman aged 18-29 years who had recovered from COVID-19. The specimen sequenced was PBMCs or T cells enriched from blood (not recorded which). CDR3 nucleotides: TGTGCCAGCAGCACTGGACAGTACAATCAGCCCCAGCATTTT. It specifies CASSTGQYNQPQHF.